These T cell receptor beta chains were read from a single sample in a study of control samples from healthy donors and cancer patients. Assay used: immunoSEQ multiplex PCR; TCRdb lists only in-frame clones, some missing. The sample lists roughly 55,000 clones, approximately 94% occurring once. The sample comprised blood. Receptor source: a young woman in good health. Each CDR3 is given without its conserved first and last residue.

cdr3_aa	v_call
ASSIGIIGLTDTQY	TRBV5-4
ASRNRGRDYGYT	TRBV6-5
ASSEGQGADTQY	TRBV6-4
ASSQPGGGQY	TRBV3-1/TRBV3-2
ASSLPDRGSYEQY	TRBV7-2
ASRNEKLF	TRBV11-2
ASSLGGASNEKLF	TRBV5-5
ASRSRRREVIGTDTQY	TRBV27
AGSPLDRGNYNEQF	TRBV18
ASSRDGQETQY	TRBV2
ASSQDWIAGGLYNEQF	TRBV4-3
AWSPLGQGPYGYT	TRBV30
ASSLDGGTVAF	TRBV5-1
ASSLTGVGYGYT	TRBV7-9
ASSLFDSRPSTDTQY	TRBV11-2
ASSLGGNNYGYT	TRBV7-2
ASSFLSGQGSYGYT	TRBV11-1
ASSVGTYDRNEQF	TRBV9
ASSESRAGYNEQF	TRBV6-1
ASSSPWGLAGVEQF	TRBV28
ATSPRLLSNEQF	TRBV24-1
ASSFLSRDSQNYGYT	TRBV27
ASSLALTEAF	TRBV7-9
SARNNEQF	TRBV20-1
ASSHPTGVLSYEQY	TRBV4-1
ASSPNTEAF	TRBV2
ASSPSNTEAF	TRBV19
ASSYLAGGYSNQPQH	TRBV6-7
ASRSLGLPGELF	TRBV2
ASSLASSGGLETQY	TRBV7-2
ASSRDKGPSGQH	TRBV19
ASSFIGQGIVSYT	TRBV27
ASSETGRNSPLH	TRBV19
ASEQGRTEAF	TRBV19
AGPTDTQY	TRBV5-1
ASSYPERGYT	TRBV6-2/TRBV6-3
ASKRGGSEQF	TRBV19
ASSAAGGFTEAF	TRBV19
ASSPGIGSDTQY	TRBV18
ASSVTGTSGANEQF	TRBV9
ASMSSRGYT	TRBV2
ASSPAPLGGADTQY	TRBV4-2
ATSRPGAAYNEQF	TRBV24-1
ASSYSSGGDTGELF	TRBV6-6
ASSLTGLLQY	TRBV11-2
ASRVLVQGQGIGYT	TRBV5-1
ASTPLPGRRMNTEAF	TRBV19
ASSLLNYGYT	TRBV5-5
ASSLTRAGNEKLF	TRBV5-6
ASSSLGHNEQF	TRBV6-5
ASSQQGNSYNEQF	TRBV4-1
ASRGTDNYGYT	TRBV3-1/TRBV3-2
ASSLEGSAEAF	TRBV7-9
ASSQGQGYNYGYT	TRBV14
ASSQAGGNTIY	TRBV3-1/TRBV3-2
ASSFSADSSNQPQH	TRBV27
ASSAGTQSNQPQH	TRBV18